Listed below are T cell receptor beta chains from one sample, sequenced in a study of blood T cells in healthy people across ages. TCRdb independently ran MiXCR on the 5' RACE reads; one entry per CDR3 protein. The table has about 400,000 distinct CDR3 sequences, about 52% seen once. The sample comprised blood. These receptors were taken from a man in his sixties in good health. Both conserved end residues are part of each CDR3. A D gene is named only where the DNA matches it firmly. Expanded clones get a size class; other rows say once, few or many, or leave the size out.

j_call clone_size v_call d_call cdr3_aa cdr3_nt
TRBJ1-1 NA TRBV4-3 NA CASSQDPSLPGTEAFF TGCGCCAGCAGCCAAGATCCCTCTCTCCCTGGGACTGAAGCTTTCTTT
TRBJ2-3 few TRBV5-1 TRBD2 CASSPLEGLAGSDTQYF TGCGCCAGCAGCCCGTTGGAAGGACTAGCGGGGTCAGATACGCAGTATTTT
TRBJ2-6 few TRBV7-3 TRBD1 CASSPGQGEPGANVLTF TGTGCTAGCAGCCCAGGACAGGGTGAACCTGGGGCCAACGTCCTGACTTTC
TRBJ2-5 NA TRBV27 NA CASSPLPRVRETQYF TGTGCCAGCAGCCCACTCCCACGGGTACGGGAGACCCAGTACTTC
TRBJ2-1 NA TRBV4-3 NA CASSQEGSRAREQFF TGCGCCAGCAGCCAAGAAGGATCGAGGGCCAGGGAGCAGTTCTTC
TRBJ2-7 many TRBV6-1 TRBD1 CASSALPGQKLREQYF TGTGCCAGCAGTGCCCTCCCGGGACAGAAACTCCGAGAGCAGTACTTC
TRBJ1-1 NA TRBV29-1 NA CSDRVGTEAFF TGCAGCGACAGGGTAGGGACTGAAGCTTTCTTT
TRBJ2-4 few TRBV10-1 NA CASSAQEAKNIQYF TGCGCCAGCAGTGCGCAGGAAGCCAAAAACATTCAGTACTTC
TRBJ2-1 NA TRBV25-1 TRBD2 CASSEVAGGPGKQFF TGTGCCAGCAGTGAGGTAGCGGGAGGGCCGGGCAAGCAGTTCTTC
TRBJ1-2 few TRBV5-1 TRBD1 CASRHGTGKDYGYTF TGCGCCAGCAGACACGGGACAGGGAAAGACTATGGCTACACCTTC
TRBJ2-1 NA TRBV7-8 NA CASSFRQANEQFF TGTGCCAGCAGCTTTAGACAGGCGAATGAGCAGTTCTTC
TRBJ2-6 NA TRBV7-9 NA CASSPQGASGANVLTF TGTGCCAGCAGCCCACAAGGGGCCTCTGGGGCCAACGTCCTGACTTTC
TRBJ2-7 NA TRBV2 NA CASSARKYEQYF TGTGCCAGCAGCGCTAGAAAGTACGAGCAGTACTTC
TRBJ2-7 NA TRBV6-6 NA CASSYSGASGEQYF TGTGCCAGCAGTTACTCTGGGGCATCGGGCGAGCAGTACTTC
TRBJ2-7 NA TRBV5-1 NA CASRQAGQTYEQYF TGCGCCAGCAGGCAGGCGGGACAGACCTACGAGCAGTACTTC
TRBJ1-5 NA TRBV5-1 NA CASGHRDRISNQPQHF TGCGCCAGCGGCCACCGGGACCGGATAAGCAATCAGCCCCAGCATTTT
TRBJ1-1 NA TRBV20-1 NA CSASKREVLNTEAFF TGCAGTGCTAGCAAGAGGGAGGTTTTGAACACTGAAGCTTTCTTT
TRBJ2-7 NA TRBV7-9 NA CASSLGPPQRQSYEQYF TGTGCCAGCAGCTTAGGCCCGCCCCAGCGGCAATCCTACGAGCAGTACTTC
TRBJ2-6 few TRBV5-1 TRBD2 CASSSGGTRSGANVLTF TGCGCCAGCAGCAGCGGGGGGACACGCTCTGGGGCCAACGTCCTGACTTTC
TRBJ2-7 many TRBV5-1 NA CASSLGGNYEQYF TGCGCCAGCAGCTTGGGGGGGAACTACGAGCAGTACTTC
TRBJ2-1 NA TRBV27 TRBD2 CASSSQGLAGLVSYNEQFF TGTGCCAGCAGTTCCCAGGGACTAGCGGGTTTAGTCTCCTACAATGAGCAGTTCTTC
TRBJ1-1 NA TRBV3-1 NA CASSQEGSGRAFF TGTGCCAGCAGCCAGGAAGGGTCCGGGAGAGCTTTCTTT
TRBJ1-1 NA TRBV12-3/TRBV12-4 NA CASSLTGIGNTEAFF TGTGCCAGCAGTTTAACAGGGATTGGAAACACTGAAGCTTTCTTT
TRBJ2-1 once TRBV12-3/TRBV12-4 TRBD2 CASSLRAGVVEQFF TGTGCCAGCAGCCTGAGAGCGGGAGTAGTTGAGCAGTTCTTC
TRBJ2-3 few TRBV10-3 TRBD2 CAISRGLAGGPTTSDTQYF TGTGCCATCAGCAGAGGACTAGCGGGAGGGCCAACAACTTCAGATACGCAGTATTTT
TRBJ2-7 NA TRBV25-1 NA CATLRREQYF TGTGCCACCCTTCGTAGGGAGCAGTACTTC
TRBJ1-2 NA TRBV29-1 NA CSVERRDDGYTF TGCAGCGTTGAGCGCAGGGATGATGGCTACACCTTC
TRBJ2-7 few TRBV12-3/TRBV12-4 TRBD2 CASSPGGAQYF TGTGCCAGCAGCCCCGGGGGGGCCCAGTACTTC
TRBJ2-7 NA TRBV6-2/TRBV6-3 NA CASRPDSRLGEQYF TGTGCCAGCAGGCCGGACTCTCGGCTAGGCGAGCAGTACTTC
TRBJ2-1 NA TRBV6-2/TRBV6-3 TRBD2 CASSYEAGGPTLAFNEQFF TGTGCCAGCAGTTACGAGGCGGGAGGGCCGACGCTCGCATTCAATGAGCAGTTCTTC
TRBJ2-1 NA TRBV11-2 TRBD2 CASSFPKGSGGAGEQFF TGTGCCAGCAGCTTCCCCAAGGGGAGCGGGGGGGCGGGAGAGCAGTTCTTC
TRBJ1-1 few TRBV9 NA CASSVGAGQTMNTEAFF TGTGCCAGCAGCGTGGGAGCAGGGCAAACCATGAACACTGAAGCTTTCTTT
TRBJ1-1 NA TRBV20-1 NA CSATRGMGNTEAFF TGCAGTGCTACCCGAGGGATGGGGAACACTGAAGCTTTCTTT
TRBJ2-1 NA TRBV28 NA CTSTTHTWFDEQFF TGTACCAGCACCACGCACACCTGGTTTGATGAGCAGTTCTTC
TRBJ2-7 few TRBV20-1 TRBD2 CSARAGTSGRRSYEQYF TGCAGTGCTAGAGCCGGGACTAGCGGGAGGCGGTCCTACGAGCAGTACTTC
TRBJ2-7 few TRBV7-2 TRBD2 CASSLAFSGTSGSSYEQYF TGTGCCAGCAGCTTGGCTTTTTCCGGGACTAGCGGTTCCTCCTACGAGCAGTACTTC
TRBJ2-4 few TRBV5-1 TRBD2 CASSLGPPREQYF TGCGCCAGCAGCTTGGGGCCTCCGCGGGAGCAGTACTTC
TRBJ2-3 few TRBV5-6 TRBD1 CASRPGQGKTDTQYF TGTGCCAGCAGACCGGGACAGGGGAAGACAGATACGCAGTATTTT
TRBJ2-5 few TRBV27 NA CASGREWETQYF TGTGCCAGCGGAAGGGAATGGGAGACCCAGTACTTC
TRBJ2-7 NA TRBV6-1 NA CASREGHQGPYEQYF TGTGCCAGCAGGGAGGGACACCAGGGCCCCTACGAGCAGTACTTC
TRBJ2-3 NA TRBV6-6 TRBD2 CASSYWGGRRTDTQYF TGTGCCAGCAGTTACTGGGGCGGGAGGCGCACAGATACGCAGTATTTT
TRBJ2-5 NA TRBV27 NA CASRLGWAETQYF TGTGCCAGCAGACTCGGGTGGGCGGAGACCCAGTACTTC
TRBJ2-3 NA TRBV18 NA CASSPIRQSQGGQYF TGTGCCAGCTCACCAATTCGACAGTCGCAGGGGGGGCAGTATTTT
TRBJ2-5 NA TRBV24-1 TRBD2 CATSRPSGGYQETQYF TGTGCCACCAGTCGCCCTAGCGGGGGGTACCAAGAGACCCAGTACTTC